One sample yielded the 27 T cell receptor beta chains listed below, sequenced in a study of blood T cell repertoires in COVID-19. Profiling relied on immunoSEQ multiplex PCR, and the TCRdb table lists in-frame clones only, not all of them. Of over 350,000 clones detected, approximately 90% appear once; the ten largest clones hold 0.97%. The material sequenced was PBMCs or T cells enriched from blood (not recorded which). The receptors here all came from a woman aged 25-40 years with acute COVID-19.

The chain links TRBV19 to TRBJ1-1, with D uncertain. Germline V lookup: CDR1 LNHDA, CDR2 SQIVND (reference sequence). This CDR3 region has 14 residues. V was clipped by 7 bases and J by 1 base, with 13 bases between them. DNA for the CDR3: TGTGCCAGTACCGCACGGAGGCAGAACACTGAAGCTTTCTTT. Translation: CASTARRQNTEAFF.

The rearrangement joins TRBV5-1 to TRBJ1-5; no clear D. CDR3 length: 15 residues. The ends were cut back, 0 bases at V and 2 bases at J, with 9 bases in the middle. Germline lookup yields CDR1 SGHRS and CDR2 YFSETQ. The CDR3 loop is CASSLGSEGNQPQHF. CDR3 nucleotide sequence: TGCGCCAGCAGCTTGGGTAGTGAGGGCAATCAGCCCCAGCATTTT.

This chain joins TRBV5-8 and TRBJ1-2; D gene uncertain. V was clipped by 3 bases and J by 5 bases, with 20 bases between them. Germline CDR1 SGHTS, CDR2 YDEGEE. The CDR3 runs to 16 residues. CDR3 nucleotides: TGTGCCAGCAGCTCTCAGATCAAGAGGCAAGGTTATGGCTACACCTTC. Encoded protein: CASSSQIKRQGYGYTF.

The chain combines TRBV7-6 with TRBJ1-1; 9 bases map to TRBD1. Germline loops: CDR1 SGHVS, CDR2 FNYEAQ. The CDR3 has 15 amino acids. The ends lost 3 bases at V and 5 bases at J; junction bases unmatched: 7. The CDR3 nucleotides read TGTGCCAGCAGCTTGTGGACAGGGGCAGGGACTGAAGCTTTCTTT. The encoded protein is CASSLWTGAGTEAFF.

The rearrangement links TRBV5-6 to TRBJ1-2; 8 nucleotides match TRBD1. V lost 3 bases to trimming and J lost 3 bases; unmatched junction nucleotides: 4. Germline V gives CDR1 SGHDT, CDR2 YYEEEE. The length of the CDR3 is 14 residues. The CDR3 nucleotides are TGTGCCAGCAGCTACTTGGACAGGGACTATGGCTACACCTTC. Amino acids: CASSYLDRDYGYTF.

V is TRBV9 and J is TRBJ2-2, with D perhaps TRBD2 (5 bases). CDR3 length: 15 amino acids. Germline loops: CDR1 SGDLS, CDR2 YYNGEE. The V and J ends lost 0 bases and 0 bases respectively, with 6 bases between them. For the CDR3, the DNA is TGTGCCAGCAGCGTAGTCGGGACGAACACCGGGGAGCTGTTTTTT. Amino acid sequence: CASSVVGTNTGELFF.

This chain links TRBV24-1 with TRBJ2-1; 8 bases are a match to TRBD1. Germline V gene data show CDR1 as KGHDR and CDR2 as SFDVKD. V lost 0 bases to trimming and J lost 6 bases; unmatched junction nucleotides: 6. There are 16 residues in the CDR3. For the CDR3, the DNA is TGTGCCACCAGTGATTTGCAGGGGGCGCCCCTCAATGAGCAGTTCTTC. This translates into CATSDLQGAPLNEQFF.

This clone was seen more than once but under ten times. The CDR3 loop reads CASSSREGVKTQYF. Here the CDR3 DNA reads TGTGCCAGCTCATCCCGGGAGGGAGTTAAAACCCAGTACTTC. The V and J genes are TRBV18 and TRBJ2-5; 8 nucleotides align to TRBD2. The CDR3 length is 14 residues. With 5 bases clipped from V and 8 bases from J, the junction kept 10 bases outside the gene matches. Germline V gene data show CDR1 as KGHSH and CDR2 as LQKENI. The whole variable domain, filled in from reference TRBV18 and TRBJ2-5, reads NAGVMQNPRHLVRRRGQEARLRCSPMKGHSHVYWYRQLPEEGLKFMVYLQKENIIDESGMPKERFSAEFPKEGPSILRIQQVVRGDSAAYFCASSSREGVKTQYFGPGTRLLVL.

This clone has only one observation. The chain links TRBV27 to TRBJ1-1, with a weak D call TRBD1 (5 bases). The CDR3 contains 15 residues. Trimming took 5 bases from V and 3 from J, leaving 16 bases between them. Germline CDR1 reads MNHEY; CDR2 reads SMNVEV (reference sequence). CDR3 protein: CASSPTAGLDTEAFF. The CDR3 DNA sequence: TGTGCCAGCAGTCCGACGGCGGGGCTGGACACTGAAGCTTTCTTT.

The chain joins TRBV6-5 to TRBJ2-3; 8 nucleotides line up with TRBD1. CDR3 length equals 14 residues. Germline lookup yields CDR1 MNHEY and CDR2 SVGAGI. The junction had 8 bases not matched to a gene; V was cut back by 6 bases and J by 6 bases. CDR3 nucleotide sequence: TGTGCCAGCAGCGATACAGGGGGGAGGGATACGCAGTATTTT. Encoded protein: CASSDTGGRDTQYF.

Only one count was recorded for this clone. The chain combines TRBV7-9 with TRBJ2-7; 8 nucleotides match TRBD1. Germline CDR1 and CDR2: SEHNR and FQNEAQ (reference sequence). CDR3 length: 16 residues. V was pared by 2 bases and J by 4 bases, with 10 bases of the junction left unmatched. CDR3 bases: TGTGCCAGCAGCTTATCAGAGGACAGGGTCAGATACGAGCAGTACTTC. This encodes CASSLSEDRVRYEQYF.

This chain links TRBV10-1 with TRBJ1-1; 7 bases match TRBD1. CDR3 length: 13 amino acids. The V gene's germline CDR1 is WNHNN and CDR2 SYGVQD (reference sequence). J gave up 3 bases and V 5 bases, and 3 bases lay outside the gene matches. DNA for the CDR3: TGCGCCAGCAGTTTCACAGGGGACACTGAAGCTTTCTTT. Translation: CASSFTGDTEAFF.

The chain employs TRBV5-1 and TRBJ2-4, with 8 positions matching TRBD1. The CDR3 is made up of 15 amino acids. Losses at the gene ends were 5 bases for V and 7 bases for J; bases not matched to a gene: 11. CDR1 is SGHRS and CDR2 is YFSETQ in the germline V gene. CDR3: CASRVGRTGFNIQYF. In DNA, the CDR3 is TGCGCCAGCAGGGTGGGGCGGACAGGGTTCAACATTCAGTACTTC.

A note on this clone: Other nucleotide sequences from this sample produce the same CDR3. The chain has TRBV5-1 and TRBJ2-7; 8 nucleotides line up with TRBD2. This CDR3 contains 15 residues. Germline lookup yields CDR1 SGHRS and CDR2 YFSETQ. V lost 0 bases and J lost 1; bases outside the gene matches: 3. The CDR3 coding sequence is TGCGCCAGCAGCTTGGTGTTAGCGGGGTCCTACGAGCAGTACTTC. It translates to CASSLVLAGSYEQYF. The whole variable domain, filled in from reference TRBV5-1 and TRBJ2-7, reads KAGVTQTPRYLIKTRGQQVTLSCSPISGHRSVSWYQQTPGQGLQFLFEYFSETQRNKGNFPGRFSGRQFSNSRSEMNVSTLELGDSALYLCASSLVLAGSYEQYFGPGTRLTVT.

This chain joins TRBV5-1 and TRBJ2-1; no reliable D call. This CDR3 region has 16 residues. Germline-derived CDR1 and CDR2 are SGHRS and YFSETQ. Deletions cut 0 bases from V and 5 bases from J, with 15 bases between. CDR3 DNA sequence: TGCGCCAGCAGCTTGGTTCGAGTGAACCTAGACAATGAGCAGTTCTTC. Residues: CASSLVRVNLDNEQFF.

The genes are TRBV29-1 and TRBJ1-4, with 7 bases aligning to TRBD1. Germline V gene data show CDR1 as SQVTM and CDR2 as ANQGSEA. V lost 4 bases, J lost 8 bases, and 19 bases stayed unmatched. The CDR3 extends over 17 amino acids. Here the CDR3 reads CSVVGGTAGALYEKLFF. CDR3 bases: TGCAGCGTTGTAGGGGGGACAGCGGGGGCCCTATACGAAAAACTGTTTTTT.

This sequence joins TRBV4-3 and TRBJ1-2; 8 positions match TRBD1. Germline CDR1 and CDR2: LGHNA and YSLEER. This CDR3 is built from 14 residues. V lost 0 bases, J lost 6 bases, and 3 bases stayed unmatched. DNA of the CDR3: TGCGCCAGCAGCCAAGATCGGGACAGGCATGGCTACACCTTC. Translating gives CASSQDRDRHGYTF.

This chain links TRBV3-1 (or the pseudogene TRBV3-2) with TRBJ2-3; 8 bases agree with TRBD2. This CDR3 has 14 residues. From germline, CDR1 is LGHDT and CDR2 YNNKEL (reference sequence). The ends lost 7 bases at V and 3 bases at J; junction bases unmatched: 6. CDR3 bases: TGTGCCAGCACCACCGGGAGGGGTACAGATACGCAGTATTTT. This sequence encodes CASTTGRGTDTQYF.

This chain uses TRBV15 with TRBJ1-6; 7 nucleotides agree with TRBD1. The CDR3 extends over 13 amino acids. The V gene end was trimmed by 0 bases and the J gene end by 10 bases; junction bases not matched to a gene: 0. Germline V gives CDR1 LNHNV, CDR2 YYDKDF (reference sequence). This chain's CDR3 is CATSREGGSPLHF. In nucleotides, the CDR3 is TGTGCCACCAGCAGAGAAGGGGGCTCACCCCTCCACTTT. The full variable domain, its missing parts supplied by reference TRBV15 and TRBJ1-6, is DAMVIQNPRYQVTQFGKPVTLSCSQTLNHNVMYWYQQKSSQAPKLLFHYYDKDFNNEADTPDNFQSRRPNTSFCFLDIRSPGLGDTAMYLCATSREGGSPLHFGNGTRLTVT.

The chain is built from TRBV27 and TRBJ1-3; D call uncertain. V lost 6 bases and J 0 bases, leaving 12 bases between the germline ends. CDR1 is MNHEY, CDR2 SMNVEV, per germline (reference sequence). This CDR3 contains 15 residues. Here the CDR3 DNA reads TGTGCCAGCAGCTCCCTCGGGGTCTCTGGAAACACCATATATTTT. Translated, it gives CASSSLGVSGNTIYF.

The chain couples TRBV3-1 (or the pseudogene TRBV3-2) to TRBJ1-1, with D perhaps TRBD1 (6 bases). V was cut by 7 bases and J by 3 bases, with 15 bases left in between. CDR1 is LGHDT and CDR2 is YNNKEL in the germline V gene (reference sequence). This CDR3 has 14 residues. CDR3 nucleotide sequence: TGTGCCAGCAACTTTTGGGGGCGGGACACTGAAGCTTTCTTT. This encodes CASNFWGRDTEAFF.

The rearrangement uses TRBV11-1 and TRBJ1-2; D is ambiguous. Trimming removed 6 bases at V and 4 bases at J, with 12 bases between. Germline assignment: CDR1 SGHAT and CDR2 FQDESV (reference sequence). The CDR3 loop spans 13 amino acids. The CDR3 is CASSQEAGYGYTF. Here the CDR3 DNA reads TGTGCCAGCAGTCAGGAGGCAGGCTATGGCTACACCTTC.

The chain carries TRBV7-2 and TRBJ1-4; D is perhaps TRBD1 (5 bases). Germline V gene sequence: CDR1 SGHTA, CDR2 FQGNSA. V dropped 7 bases and J dropped 0 bases, with 12 bases sitting between them. The CDR3 sequence is 15 residues long. CDR3 residues: CASKTDFATNEKLFF. CDR3 coding DNA: TGTGCCAGCAAGACAGACTTTGCAACTAATGAAAAACTGTTTTTT. Using reference TRBV7-2 and TRBJ1-4 for the parts outside the CDR3, the full variable domain is GAGVSQSPSNKVTEKGKDVELRCDPISGHTALYWYRQSLGQGLEFLIYFQGNSAPDKSGLPSDRFSAERTGGSVSTLTIQRTQQEDSAVYLCASKTDFATNEKLFFGSGTQLSVL.

This chain connects TRBV19 to TRBJ2-1; D might be TRBD2 (5 bases). CDR3 length: 12 amino acids. Germline CDR1 LNHDA, CDR2 SQIVND (reference sequence). V was trimmed by 3 bases and J by 9 bases, leaving 9 bases between them. The CDR3: CASSILASEQFF. The CDR3 nucleotides are TGTGCCAGTAGTATCCTAGCTTCTGAGCAGTTCTTC.

With regard to this clone: This specimen includes other DNA sequences encoding the same CDR3. The chain couples TRBV9 to TRBJ2-2, with D maybe TRBD1 (6 bases). V lost 2 bases, J lost 4 bases, and 9 bases lay in between. From germline, CDR1 is SGDLS and CDR2 YYNGEE. The CDR3 has 14 residues. The DNA for the CDR3 is TGTGCCAGCAGCGTCGAAGGGGGCACCGGGGAGCTGTTTTTT. Protein sequence: CASSVEGGTGELFF. The variable domain in full, completed from reference TRBV9 and TRBJ2-2, reads DSGVTQTPKHLITATGQRVTLRCSPRSGDLSVYWYQQSLDQGLQFLIQYYNGEERAKGNILERFSAQQFPDLHSELNLSSLELGDSALYFCASSVEGGTGELFFGEGSRLTVL.

The chain combines TRBV5-1 with TRBJ1-3; the D gene is possibly TRBD1 (5 bases). CDR1 and CDR2 (germline): SGHRS, YFSETQ. The CDR3 has 15 residues. Between the trimmed V and J ends, which lost 7 bases and 2 bases, there was a span of 16 bases. CDR3 in amino acids: CASRRQPGAGNTIYF. DNA of the CDR3: TGCGCCAGCCGTAGACAGCCTGGGGCTGGAAACACCATATATTTT.

The rearrangement uses TRBV6-1 and TRBJ1-1; possibly TRBD1 for D (6 bases). This CDR3 spans 17 amino acids. Trimming stripped 4 bases from V and 4 bases from J, with 22 bases between. Germline-derived CDR1 and CDR2 are MNHNS and SASEGT. This CDR3 reads CASSASSKGGGLTEAFF. The CDR3 bases are TGTGCCAGCAGTGCGTCCTCAAAAGGGGGGGGCCTCACTGAAGCTTTCTTT.